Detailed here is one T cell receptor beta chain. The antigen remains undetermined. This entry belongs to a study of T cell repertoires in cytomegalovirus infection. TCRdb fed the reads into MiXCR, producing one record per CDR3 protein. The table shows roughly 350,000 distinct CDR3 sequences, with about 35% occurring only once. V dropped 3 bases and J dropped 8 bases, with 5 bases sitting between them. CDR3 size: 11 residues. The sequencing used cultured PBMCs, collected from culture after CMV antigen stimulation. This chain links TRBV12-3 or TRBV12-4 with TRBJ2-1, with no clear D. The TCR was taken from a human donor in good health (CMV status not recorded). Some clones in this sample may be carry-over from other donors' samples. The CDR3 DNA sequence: TGTGCCAGCAGTTTTGGGCATGAGCAGTTCTTC. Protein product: CASSFGHEQFF.